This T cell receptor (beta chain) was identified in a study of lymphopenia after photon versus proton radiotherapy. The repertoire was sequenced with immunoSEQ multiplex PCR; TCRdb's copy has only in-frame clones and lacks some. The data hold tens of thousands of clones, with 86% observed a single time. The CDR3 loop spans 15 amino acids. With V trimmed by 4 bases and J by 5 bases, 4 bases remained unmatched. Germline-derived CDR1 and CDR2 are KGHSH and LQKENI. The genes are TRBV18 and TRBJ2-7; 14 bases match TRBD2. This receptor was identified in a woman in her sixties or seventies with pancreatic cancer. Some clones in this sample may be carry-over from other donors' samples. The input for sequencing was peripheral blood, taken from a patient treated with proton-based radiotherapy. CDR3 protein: CASSLGTSGSDEQYF. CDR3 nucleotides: TGTGCCAGCTCACTGGGGACTAGCGGGAGTGACGAGCAGTACTTC.